The 8 T cell receptor beta chains presented below share a single source sample, sequenced in a study of CXCR3-negative and CXCR3-positive naive CD8 T cells. Whole-study findings and limits: TRB CDR3s were more hydrophobic in CXCR3-positive than in CXCR3-negative naive cells.

Antigen specificity for these receptors is unknown. The method, 5' RACE with UMI labels, was used to prepare the TRB cDNA libraries. After re-calling the 5' RACE reads, TCRdb lists one entry per CDR3 protein, DNA absent. This sample contains about 89,000 distinct CDR3 sequences. The sample was naive CXCR3+ CD8+ T cells from blood. The subset was: CD45RO-CCR7+CD27+CD95- naive CD8+ T cells expressing CXCR3 (TNR3+). The receptors shown here come from a human donor in good health. Some clones in this sample may be carry-over from other donors' samples.

This chain links TRBV7-8 with TRBJ2-1; TCRdb proposes TRBD1, but this gene call is untestable without DNA. CDR1 SGHVS and CDR2 FQNEAQ come from the germline V gene. This CDR3 comprises 18 residues. This CDR3 reads CASSWGGGDLKRGNEQFF.

The chain couples TRBV3-1 to TRBJ2-4; the TRBD2 assignment by TCRdb is unverifiable without DNA. The CDR3 totals 17 residues. Germline V gives CDR1 LGHDT, CDR2 YNNKEL (reference sequence). The CDR3 reads CASSPVLAGGPWNIQYF. The complete variable domain, with remaining parts taken from reference TRBV3-1 and TRBJ2-4, reads DTAVSQTPKYLVTQMGNDKSIKCEQNLGHDTMYWYKQDSKKFLKIMFSYNNKELIINETVPNRFSPKSPDKAHLNLHINSLELGDSAVYFCASSPVLAGGPWNIQYFGAGTRLSVL.

The CDR3 reads CAWSSGQGNTEAFF. The chain uses TRBV30 and TRBJ1-1; checking the TCRdb D call of TRBD1 is not possible without DNA. The CDR3 loop spans 14 amino acids. The V gene's germline CDR1 is GTSNPN and CDR2 SVGIG (reference sequence).

The chain links TRBV10-3 to TRBJ2-1. Germline V CDR1 and CDR2: ENHRY, SYGVKD. This CDR3 is 12 amino acids long. The chain's CDR3 is CAISELDNEQFF.

V and J are TRBV29-1 and TRBJ2-2. The CDR3 is made up of 12 amino acids. Germline CDR1 SQVTM, CDR2 ANQGSEA. The CDR3 region is CSVVSEGRELFF.

The J gene is TRBJ2-1, the V gene TRBV4-3; TCRdb's D call, TRBD1, is unchecked because there is no DNA. The CDR3 sequence is 18 residues long. Germline loops: CDR1 LGHNA, CDR2 YSLEER. The CDR3 here is CASSQVPRGGSSYNEQFF.

J is TRBJ2-2 and V is TRBV6-5; TCRdb returns TRBD1, unconfirmable since there is no DNA. Germline lookup yields CDR1 MNHEY and CDR2 SVGAGI. The CDR3 length is 18 residues. This CDR3 is CASSSSFIRDRATGELFF.

The CDR3 loop reads CASSLLALTDTKYF. The genes are TRBV7-2 and TRBJ2-3; checking the TCRdb D call of TRBD2 is not possible without DNA. CDR3 length: 14 amino acids. Germline-derived CDR1 and CDR2 are SGHTA and FQGNSA.